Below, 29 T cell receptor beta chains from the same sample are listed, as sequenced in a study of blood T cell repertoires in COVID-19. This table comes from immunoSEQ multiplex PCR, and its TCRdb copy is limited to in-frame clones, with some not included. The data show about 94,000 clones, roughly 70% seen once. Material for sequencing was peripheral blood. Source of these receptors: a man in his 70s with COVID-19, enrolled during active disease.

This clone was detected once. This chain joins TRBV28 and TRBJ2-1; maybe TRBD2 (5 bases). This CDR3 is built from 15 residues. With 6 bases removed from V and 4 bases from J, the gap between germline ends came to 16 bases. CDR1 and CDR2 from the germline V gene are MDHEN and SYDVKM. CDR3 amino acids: CASRAGGRLYNEQFF. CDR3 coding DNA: TGTGCCAGCAGGGCCGGAGGAAGGCTGTACAATGAGCAGTTCTTC.

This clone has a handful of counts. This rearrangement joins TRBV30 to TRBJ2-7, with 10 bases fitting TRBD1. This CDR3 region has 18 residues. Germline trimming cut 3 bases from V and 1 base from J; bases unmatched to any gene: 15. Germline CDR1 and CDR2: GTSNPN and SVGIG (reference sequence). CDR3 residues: CAWSSGTGVKRRSYEQYF. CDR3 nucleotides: TGTGCCTGGAGCTCCGGGACAGGGGTTAAGCGGAGATCCTACGAGCAGTACTTC.

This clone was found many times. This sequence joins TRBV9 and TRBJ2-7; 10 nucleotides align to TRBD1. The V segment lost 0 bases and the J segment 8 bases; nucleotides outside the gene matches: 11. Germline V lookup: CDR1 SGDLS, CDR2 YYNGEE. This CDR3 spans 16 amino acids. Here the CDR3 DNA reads TGTGCCAGCAGCGTAGATCGACAGGGGGCTAGGAGTAAGCAGTACTTC. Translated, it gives CASSVDRQGARSKQYF.

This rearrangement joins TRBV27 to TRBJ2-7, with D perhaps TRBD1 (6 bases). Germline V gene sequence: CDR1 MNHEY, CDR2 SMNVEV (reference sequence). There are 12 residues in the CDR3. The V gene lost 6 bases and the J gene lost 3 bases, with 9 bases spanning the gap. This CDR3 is CASRTGYYEQYF. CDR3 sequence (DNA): TGTGCCAGCAGGACAGGATACTACGAGCAGTACTTC.

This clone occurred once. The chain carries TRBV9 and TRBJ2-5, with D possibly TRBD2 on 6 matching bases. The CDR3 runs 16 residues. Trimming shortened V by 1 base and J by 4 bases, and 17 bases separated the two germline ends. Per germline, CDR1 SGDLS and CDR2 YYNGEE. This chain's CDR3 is CASSVSGGTWVETQYF. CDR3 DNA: TGTGCCAGCAGCGTATCAGGCGGGACCTGGGTAGAGACCCAGTACTTC.

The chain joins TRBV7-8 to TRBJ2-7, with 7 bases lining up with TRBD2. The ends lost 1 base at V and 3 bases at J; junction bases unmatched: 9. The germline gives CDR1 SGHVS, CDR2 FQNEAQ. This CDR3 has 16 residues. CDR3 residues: CASSLVGAGMSYEQYF. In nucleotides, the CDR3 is TGTGCCAGCAGCTTAGTTGGAGCGGGGATGAGCTACGAGCAGTACTTC.

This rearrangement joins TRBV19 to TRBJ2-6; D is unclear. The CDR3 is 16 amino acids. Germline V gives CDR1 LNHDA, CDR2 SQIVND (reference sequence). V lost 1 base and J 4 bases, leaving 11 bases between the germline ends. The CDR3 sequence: CASSIAQTAGANVLTF. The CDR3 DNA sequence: TGTGCCAGTAGTATAGCACAGACGGCAGGGGCCAACGTCCTGACTTTC.

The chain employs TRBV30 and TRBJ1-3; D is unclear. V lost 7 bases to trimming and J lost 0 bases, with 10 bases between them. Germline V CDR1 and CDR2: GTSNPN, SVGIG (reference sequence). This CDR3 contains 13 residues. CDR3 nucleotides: TGTGCCTCAGACTCGAGCTCTGGAAACACCATATATTTT. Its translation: CASDSSSGNTIYF.

The CDR3 here is CASSLMGQNTGELFF. The CDR3 DNA is TGTGCCAGCAGCTTAATGGGACAGAACACCGGGGAGCTGTTTTTT. The V gene is TRBV7-3, the J gene TRBJ2-2; TRBD1 might be the D (6 bases). This CDR3 contains 15 residues. Germline V gene lookup returns CDR1 SGHTA and CDR2 FQGTGA. V lost 1 base, J lost 1 base, and 7 bases lay in between.

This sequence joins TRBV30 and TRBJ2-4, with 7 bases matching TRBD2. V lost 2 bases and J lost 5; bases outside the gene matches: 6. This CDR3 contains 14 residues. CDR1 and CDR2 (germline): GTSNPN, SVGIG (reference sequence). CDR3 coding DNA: TGTGCCTGGAGTCGCGGGAGTCTCGAAAACATTCAGTACTTC. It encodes CAWSRGSLENIQYF.

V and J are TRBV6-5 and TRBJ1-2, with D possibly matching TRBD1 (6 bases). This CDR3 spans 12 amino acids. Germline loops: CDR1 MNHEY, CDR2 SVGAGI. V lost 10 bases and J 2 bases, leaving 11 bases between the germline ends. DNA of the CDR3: TGTGCCACAGGACAGCACAACTATGGCTACACCTTC. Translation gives CATGQHNYGYTF.

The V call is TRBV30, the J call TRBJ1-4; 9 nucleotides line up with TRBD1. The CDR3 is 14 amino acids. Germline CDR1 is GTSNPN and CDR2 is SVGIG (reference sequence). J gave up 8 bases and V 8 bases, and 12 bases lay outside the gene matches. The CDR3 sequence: CAHKPGQGGEKLFF. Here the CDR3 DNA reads TGTGCCCATAAACCGGGACAGGGAGGCGAAAAACTGTTTTTT. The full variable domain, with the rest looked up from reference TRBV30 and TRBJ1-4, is SQTIHQWPATLVQPVGSPLSLECTVEGTSNPNLYWYRQAAGRGLQLLFYSVGIGQISSEVPQNLSASRPQDRQFILSSKKLLLSDSGFYLCAHKPGQGGEKLFFGSGTQLSVL.

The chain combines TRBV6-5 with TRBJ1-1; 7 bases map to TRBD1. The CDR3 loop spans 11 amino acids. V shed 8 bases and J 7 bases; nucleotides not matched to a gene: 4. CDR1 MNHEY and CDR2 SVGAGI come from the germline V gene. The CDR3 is CASHRQGEAFF. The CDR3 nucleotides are TGTGCCAGCCACCGACAGGGTGAAGCTTTCTTT.

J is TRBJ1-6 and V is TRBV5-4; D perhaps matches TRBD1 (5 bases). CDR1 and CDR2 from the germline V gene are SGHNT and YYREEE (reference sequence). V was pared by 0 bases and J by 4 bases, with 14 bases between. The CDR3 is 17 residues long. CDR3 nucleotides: TGTGCCAGCAGCTTGGGGGCCGCACAGGATTATAATTCACCCCTCCACTTT. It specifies CASSLGAAQDYNSPLHF.

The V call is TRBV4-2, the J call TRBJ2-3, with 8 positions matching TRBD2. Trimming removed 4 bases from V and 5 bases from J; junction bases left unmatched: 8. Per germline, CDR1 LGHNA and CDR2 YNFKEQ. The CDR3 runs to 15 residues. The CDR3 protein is CASSPSPAGEDTQYF. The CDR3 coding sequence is TGTGCCAGCAGCCCCAGTCCAGCGGGAGAAGATACGCAGTATTTT.

CDR3 amino acids: CASSLYRGAEAFF. DNA of the CDR3: TGTGCCAGCAGTCTATACCGGGGGGCTGAAGCTTTCTTT. The chain carries TRBV27 and TRBJ1-1; tentatively, D is TRBD1 (5 bases). V was trimmed by 5 bases and J by 6 bases, leaving 13 bases between them. This CDR3 region has 13 residues. Germline-derived CDR1 and CDR2 are MNHEY and SMNVEV (reference sequence).

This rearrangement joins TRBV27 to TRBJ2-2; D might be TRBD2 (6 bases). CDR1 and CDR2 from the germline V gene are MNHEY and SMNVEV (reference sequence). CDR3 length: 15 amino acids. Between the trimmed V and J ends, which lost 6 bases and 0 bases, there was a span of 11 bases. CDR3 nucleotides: TGTGCCAGCAGGGCGGGGACGGCGAACACCGGGGAGCTGTTTTTT. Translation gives CASRAGTANTGELFF.

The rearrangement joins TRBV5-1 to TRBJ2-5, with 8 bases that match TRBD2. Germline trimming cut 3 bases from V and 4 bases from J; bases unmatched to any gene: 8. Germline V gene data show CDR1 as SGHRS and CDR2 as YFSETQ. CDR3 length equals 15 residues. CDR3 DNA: TGCGCCAGCAGCTACGGACGGGGGGGCGGAGAGACCCAGTACTTC. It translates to CASSYGRGGGETQYF.

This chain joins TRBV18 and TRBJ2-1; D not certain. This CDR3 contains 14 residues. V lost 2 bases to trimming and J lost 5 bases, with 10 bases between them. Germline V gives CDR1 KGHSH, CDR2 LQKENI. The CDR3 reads CASSPETDDNEQFF. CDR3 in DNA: TGTGCCAGCTCACCAGAAACAGACGACAATGAGCAGTTCTTC.

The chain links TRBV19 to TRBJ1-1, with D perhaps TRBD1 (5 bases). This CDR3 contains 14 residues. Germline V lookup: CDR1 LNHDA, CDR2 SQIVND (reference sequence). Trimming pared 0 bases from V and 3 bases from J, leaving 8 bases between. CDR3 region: CASSIDGGYTEAFF. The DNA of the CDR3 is TGTGCCAGTAGTATAGACGGGGGATACACTGAAGCTTTCTTT.

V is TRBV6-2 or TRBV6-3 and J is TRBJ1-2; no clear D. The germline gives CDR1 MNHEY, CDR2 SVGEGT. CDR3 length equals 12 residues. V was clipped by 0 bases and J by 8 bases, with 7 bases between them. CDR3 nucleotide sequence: TGTGCCAGCAGTTACTCGAAGGAGGGCTACACCTTC. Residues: CASSYSKEGYTF.

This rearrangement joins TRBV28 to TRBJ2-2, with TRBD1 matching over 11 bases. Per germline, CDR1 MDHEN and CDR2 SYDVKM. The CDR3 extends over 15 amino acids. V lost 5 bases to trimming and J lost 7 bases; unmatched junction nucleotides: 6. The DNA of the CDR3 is TGTGCCAGCAGTCGCCCGGGACAGGGGGACGGGGAGCTGTTTTTT. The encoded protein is CASSRPGQGDGELFF.

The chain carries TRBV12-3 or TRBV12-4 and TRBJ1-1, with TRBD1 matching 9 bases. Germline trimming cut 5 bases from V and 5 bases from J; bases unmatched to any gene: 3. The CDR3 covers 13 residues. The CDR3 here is CASSRQGGTEAFF. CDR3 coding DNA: TGTGCCAGCAGTCGACAGGGGGGAACTGAAGCTTTCTTT.

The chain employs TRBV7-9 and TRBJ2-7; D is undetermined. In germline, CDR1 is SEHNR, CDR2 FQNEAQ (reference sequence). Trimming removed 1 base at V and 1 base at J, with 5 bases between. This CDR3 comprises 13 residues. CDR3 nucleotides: TGTGCCAGCAGCTTAGTACGGTCCTACGAGCAGTACTTC. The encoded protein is CASSLVRSYEQYF.

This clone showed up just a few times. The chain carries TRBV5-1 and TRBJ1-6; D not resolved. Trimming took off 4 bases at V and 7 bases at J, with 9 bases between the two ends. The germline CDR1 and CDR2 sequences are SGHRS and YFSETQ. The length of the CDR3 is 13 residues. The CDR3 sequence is CASSPDGNSPLHF. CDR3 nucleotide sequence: TGCGCCAGCAGCCCCGACGGGAATTCACCCCTCCACTTT.

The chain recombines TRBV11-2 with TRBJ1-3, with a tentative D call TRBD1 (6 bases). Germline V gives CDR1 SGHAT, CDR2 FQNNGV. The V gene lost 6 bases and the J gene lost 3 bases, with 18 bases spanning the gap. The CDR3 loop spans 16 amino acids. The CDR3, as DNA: TGTGCCAGCAGACGCAGCAGGGGATCTCGTGGAAACACCATATATTTT. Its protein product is CASRRSRGSRGNTIYF.

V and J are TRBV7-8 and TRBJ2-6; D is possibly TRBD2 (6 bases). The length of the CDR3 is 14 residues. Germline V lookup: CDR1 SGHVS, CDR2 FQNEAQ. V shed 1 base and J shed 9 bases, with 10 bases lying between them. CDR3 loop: CASSLEWGGNVLTF. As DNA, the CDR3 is TGTGCCAGCAGCTTAGAATGGGGAGGCAACGTCCTGACTTTC.

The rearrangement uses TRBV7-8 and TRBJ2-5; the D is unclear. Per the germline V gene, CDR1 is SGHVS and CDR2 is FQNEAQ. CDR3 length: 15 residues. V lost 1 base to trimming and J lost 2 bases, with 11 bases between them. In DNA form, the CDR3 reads TGTGCCAGCAGCTTAGTCGCGCCTCCTCAAGAGACCCAGTACTTC. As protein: CASSLVAPPQETQYF.

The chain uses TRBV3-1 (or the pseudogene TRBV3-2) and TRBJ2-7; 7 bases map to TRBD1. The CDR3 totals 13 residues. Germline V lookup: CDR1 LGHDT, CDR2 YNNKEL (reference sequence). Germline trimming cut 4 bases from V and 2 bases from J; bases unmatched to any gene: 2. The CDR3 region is CASSPQGPYEQYF. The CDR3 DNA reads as TGTGCCAGCAGCCCACAGGGGCCCTACGAGCAGTACTTC.